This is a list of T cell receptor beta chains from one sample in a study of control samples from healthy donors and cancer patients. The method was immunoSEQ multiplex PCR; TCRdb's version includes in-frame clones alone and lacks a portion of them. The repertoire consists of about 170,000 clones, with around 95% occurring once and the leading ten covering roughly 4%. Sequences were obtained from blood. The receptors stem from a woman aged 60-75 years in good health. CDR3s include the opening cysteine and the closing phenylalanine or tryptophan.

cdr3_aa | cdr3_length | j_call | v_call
CASSLLNRGTEAFF | 14 | TRBJ1-1 | TRBV27
CASSSSSLEQFF | 12 | TRBJ2-1 | TRBV5-1
CASSESKGSGEQFF | 14 | TRBJ2-1 | TRBV10-2
CASSLGLADGYTF | 13 | TRBJ1-2 | TRBV12-3/TRBV12-4
CSVEFLDRGGYGYTF | 15 | TRBJ1-2 | TRBV29-1
CASSLAVGGNNYGYTF | 16 | TRBJ1-2 | TRBV5-5
CASSLAGGKGYGYTF | 15 | TRBJ1-2 | TRBV7-2
CASSLAPFGVAGNTIYF | 17 | TRBJ1-3 | TRBV7-9
CASSLTGWDPETQYF | 15 | TRBJ2-5 | TRBV5-1
CASSQVLGGGTYNEQFF | 17 | TRBJ2-1 | TRBV3-1/TRBV3-2
CASSLGPPRQGELSYEQYF | 19 | TRBJ2-7 | TRBV5-1
CASGFSTSTGETDTQYF | 17 | TRBJ2-3 | TRBV12-5
CASSDPGLAASYNEQFF | 17 | TRBJ2-1 | TRBV19
CATRGGSNQPQHF | 13 | TRBJ1-5 | TRBV24-1
CASSLDGTGAYEQYF | 15 | TRBJ2-7 | TRBV4-1
CSVDGTSGPNNEQFF | 15 | TRBJ2-1 | TRBV29-1
CASSPAMLDTQYF | 13 | TRBJ2-3 | TRBV27
CASSPRPQNTEAFF | 14 | TRBJ1-1 | TRBV6-2/TRBV6-3
CASSLAGPTQHNYGYTF | 17 | TRBJ1-2 | TRBV5-1
CASRLGSSGYTF | 12 | TRBJ1-2 | TRBV5-8
CASSLTSGLYNEQFF | 15 | TRBJ2-1 | TRBV7-2
CASSPPAINIQYF | 13 | TRBJ2-4 | TRBV18
CASSQAFGDRQPQHF | 15 | TRBJ1-5 | TRBV4-3
CSVEVFGTEAFF | 12 | TRBJ1-1 | TRBV29-1
CASSLSGDTEAFF | 13 | TRBJ1-1 | TRBV7-2
CASSWRVGEKLFF | 13 | TRBJ1-4 | TRBV6-5
CASSDRLAGDRETQYF | 16 | TRBJ2-5 | TRBV2
CASIRREGQPQHF | 13 | TRBJ1-5 | TRBV19
CASSVAAGEGYTF | 13 | TRBJ1-2 | TRBV7-9
CASSPSWGLREETQYF | 16 | TRBJ2-5 | TRBV7-9
CASSVYGGEQYF | 12 | TRBJ2-7 | TRBV9
CASSNRDMNTEAFF | 14 | TRBJ1-1 | TRBV19
CASSATGTGQSPLHF | 15 | TRBJ1-6 | TRBV9
CASSLPTIYGYTF | 13 | TRBJ1-2 | TRBV5-4
CASSQEPNGASKLFF | 15 | TRBJ1-4 | TRBV4-3
CASLTGPETEAFF | 13 | TRBJ1-1 | TRBV18
CASSKTAETLNTEAFF | 16 | TRBJ1-1 | TRBV19
CSVEIGTDTQYF | 12 | TRBJ2-3 | TRBV29-1
CASSEYAGWGNTEAFF | 16 | TRBJ1-1 | TRBV6-1
CASSAANRGRGTEAFF | 16 | TRBJ1-1 | TRBV19
CASSYQRGGPTDTQYF | 16 | TRBJ2-3 | TRBV6-6
CASRSGGTNEQYF | 13 | TRBJ2-7 | TRBV2
CASTPRGAGTEAFF | 14 | TRBJ1-1 | TRBV10-2
CASRAAPGRTNYGYTF | 16 | TRBJ1-2 | TRBV2
CASSWTGENTIYF | 13 | TRBJ1-3 | TRBV5-6
CASIQNSGANVLTF | 14 | TRBJ2-6 | TRBV7-9
CASSIEDRSGNTIYF | 15 | TRBJ1-3 | TRBV19
CASSQGRTGGSNQPQHF | 17 | TRBJ1-5 | TRBV6-2/TRBV6-3
CAISEQRYQPQHF | 13 | TRBJ1-5 | TRBV10-3